This is a list of T cell receptor beta chains from one sample in a study of blood T cells in healthy people across ages. TCRdb recomputed calls from the 5' RACE reads with MiXCR, one row per CDR3 protein. The table lists about 780,000 distinct CDR3 sequences, 46% of them singletons. Sequenced: blood. The receptors were gathered from a man older than 75 in good health. Each CDR3 is given with its conserved first and last residue. The D gene is left open where the match is weak. Only some rows state a clone size, as once, few, many or a class for expanded clones.

clone size	CDR3 length	D gene	V gene	J gene	CDR3 DNA	CDR3 protein
NA	15	NA	TRBV7-9	TRBJ2-5	TGTGCCAGCAGCTTAGTGGCAGGACCACGGGAGACCCAGTACTTC	CASSLVAGPRETQYF
many	14	TRBD1	TRBV29-1	TRBJ2-1	TGCAGCGTTAAGACAGGGGTAAGCTACAATGAGCAGTTCTTC	CSVKTGVSYNEQFF
NA	13	NA	TRBV18	TRBJ1-1	TGTGCCAGCTCACCAATTTTTGGCCCTGAAGCTTTCTTT	CASSPIFGPEAFF
few	15	NA	TRBV3-1	TRBJ2-3	TGTGCCAGCAGCCCACGAAAGAGTGGGGCAGATACGCAGTATTTT	CASSPRKSGADTQYF
many	12	NA	TRBV29-1	TRBJ2-3	TGCAGCGTTGGGGGGGCAACAGATACGCAGTATTTT	CSVGGATDTQYF
few	14	NA	TRBV10-3	TRBJ1-4	TGTGCCATCAGTGAGTCCGGACTGGATGAAAAACTGTTTTTT	CAISESGLDEKLFF
many	12	NA	TRBV29-1	TRBJ2-1	TGCAGCGTCGAACTGTCTCGGAGTGAGCAGTTCTTC	CSVELSRSEQFF
NA	12	TRBD1	TRBV29-1	TRBJ1-2	TGCAGCGGTGGGACAGTAGCCTATGGCTACACCTTC	CSGGTVAYGYTF
NA	15	NA	TRBV2	TRBJ1-6	TGTGCCAGCAGGCAAAGACAGCAAGTTAATTCACCCCTCCACTTT	CASRQRQQVNSPLHF
NA	16	TRBD2	TRBV28	TRBJ2-7	TGTGCCAGCAGGTTTACGGCTAGCGGGGGGACCTACGAGCAGTACTTC	CASRFTASGGTYEQYF
NA	14	NA	TRBV5-5	TRBJ2-5	TGTGCCAGCAGCTTGGATCCGAGGTGGGAGACCCAGTACTTC	CASSLDPRWETQYF
few	15	TRBD2	TRBV2	TRBJ2-4	TGTGCCAGCGATTATAGCGGGAGAGCCAAAAACATTCAGTACTTC	CASDYSGRAKNIQYF
few	13	NA	TRBV20-1	TRBJ2-5	TGCAGTGCTAGAGACGCTAGCCAAGAGACCCAGTACTTC	CSARDASQETQYF
NA	14	TRBD2	TRBV12-3/TRBV12-4	TRBJ2-1	TGTGCCAGCATGACTAGCGGGATCTACAATGAGCAGTTCTTC	CASMTSGIYNEQFF
NA	16	TRBD1	TRBV27	TRBJ2-7	TGTGCCAGCAGTTATACGACAGGGGGTAGCTCCTACGAGCAGTACTTC	CASSYTTGGSSYEQYF
few	17	NA	TRBV12-3/TRBV12-4	TRBJ2-7	TGTGCCAGCAGTTTAAGGTCCCCTAAATCTCCCTACAATGAGCAGTACTTC	CASSLRSPKSPYNEQYF
few	18	TRBD2	TRBV4-3	TRBJ2-1	TGCGCCAGCAGCCAGGGACCCCCCGGAGCGGGAGGGAACAATGAGCAGTTCTTC	CASSQGPPGAGGNNEQFF
few	11	NA	TRBV20-1	TRBJ2-5	TGCAGTGCTAGGCCGGAGGAGACCCAGTACTTC	CSARPEETQYF
NA	15	TRBD2	TRBV20-1	TRBJ2-3	TGCAGTGCTAGAGATCCAGCGGGAGGGGAGGATACGCAGTATTTT	CSARDPAGGEDTQYF
few	14	TRBD1	TRBV12-3/TRBV12-4	TRBJ1-2	TGTGCCAGCAGTTGGACAGGCGTGCACTATGGCTACACCTTC	CASSWTGVHYGYTF
NA	14	TRBD2	TRBV7-3	TRBJ2-5	TGTGCCAGCAGCACCACTAGCGACCAAGAGACCCAGTACTTC	CASSTTSDQETQYF
NA	12	TRBD1	TRBV12-3/TRBV12-4	TRBJ1-6	TGTGCCAGCAGTCAAGACAGGGCTACCCCCCACTTT	CASSQDRATPHF
few	16	TRBD2	TRBV24-1	TRBJ2-5	TGTGCCACCAGTGATTCTCCTGGCGGGGGCCAAGAGACCCAGTACTTC	CATSDSPGGGQETQYF
NA	13	TRBD1	TRBV20-1	TRBJ2-7	TGCAGTGCCCTGGGACAGTACTCCTACGAGCAGTACTTC	CSALGQYSYEQYF
few	12	NA	TRBV6-1	TRBJ2-5	TGTGCCAGCTCAGGGGATCAGGAGACCCAGTACTTC	CASSGDQETQYF
NA	15	NA	TRBV5-1	TRBJ2-1	TGCGCCAGCAGCTTGGATGGGACACCGACCGATGAGCAGTTCTTC	CASSLDGTPTDEQFF
few	15	NA	TRBV7-3	TRBJ2-5	TGTGCCAGCAGCTACCCAAGGGGGTCCAGCAATGAGCAGTACTTC	CASSYPRGSSNEQYF
few	16	TRBD2	TRBV7-2	TRBJ2-3	TGTGCCAGCAGTCCTTCTAGCGGGGAGTCCACAGATACGCAGTATTTT	CASSPSSGESTDTQYF
NA	14	NA	TRBV12-3/TRBV12-4	TRBJ2-1	TGTGCCAGCAGTTCCGAGGACAGCAACAATGAGCAGTTCTTC	CASSSEDSNNEQFF
many	11	NA	TRBV29-1	TRBJ2-7	TGCAGCGTGAGGGGAGATGGGGCGAGGTACTTC	CSVRGDGARYF
NA	15	TRBD2	TRBV20-1	TRBJ2-7	TGCAGTGCTAGAGTGCCCGGGACTAGCGGGAGGTGGTCGTACTTC	CSARVPGTSGRWSYF
NA	16	NA	TRBV6-1	TRBJ2-2	TGTGCCGGCAGAGGGGGGGCGGGAGTGATTACCGGGGAGCTGTTTTTT	CAGRGGAGVITGELFF
NA	14	TRBD1	TRBV12-3/TRBV12-4	TRBJ2-2	TGTGCCAGCAGCCCGGGACAGGGTGCCGGGGAGCTGTTTTTT	CASSPGQGAGELFF
NA	15	NA	TRBV5-1	TRBJ2-1	TGCGCCAGCAGCTTGGAGGGGGGGACACCCAATGAGCAGTTCTTC	CASSLEGGTPNEQFF
NA	15	TRBD1	TRBV28	TRBJ2-5	TGTGCCAGTAACCCCCACAGGGGGCGGGCCTGGGAGCAGTACTTC	CASNPHRGRAWEQYF
once	17	NA	TRBV24-1	TRBJ1-4	TGTGCCACCAGCTCGTCCCGGGACACGGGCGGGAGTGAAAAACTGTTTTTT	CATSSSRDTGGSEKLFF
few	15	NA	TRBV5-1	TRBJ2-1	TGCGCCAGCAGTGTAATAAGGAGGGCCTACAATGAGCAGTTCTTC	CASSVIRRAYNEQFF
NA	19	TRBD2	TRBV4-3	TRBJ2-5	TGCGCCAGCAGCCAAGATTACGGGGGTGGTGTAGCGGGAGACCTGACCCAGTACTTC	CASSQDYGGGVAGDLTQYF